This TCR beta chain was identified in a study of identical twins. Regarding the study as a whole: Recombination models fit unrelated individuals' TCR alpha sharing but underestimated twins'.

TCRdb re-derived calls from the 5' RACE reads in MiXCR, one entry per CDR3 protein. The repertoire has 1.5 million or so distinct CDR3 sequences, about 30% of them found once; the top ten carry about 0.25%. The CDR3 is 14 amino acids. In germline, CDR1 is DFQATT, CDR2 SNEGSKA (reference sequence). Trimming left V 0 bases short and J 3 bases short, with 9 bases between. Healthy Caucasians were all of the donors. This clonotype has only one observation. The antigen is undetermined. The TCR was taken from a newborn girl in good health. The chain is built from TRBV20-1 and TRBJ1-5; D not certain. Sample: cord blood. This chain's CDR3 is CSARDDAFNQPQHF. As DNA, the CDR3 is TGCAGTGCTAGAGACGATGCTTTCAATCAGCCCCAGCATTTT.